This note documents a single T cell receptor (beta chain) sequence. The antigen is not known. Sample donors were healthy Caucasian individuals that came from Russia, aged about 6 to 95. It was with a sample-barcoded 5' primer and a J-beta primer mix that a second PCR of about 6 to 12 cycles was run. TCRdb processed the 5' RACE reads anew with MiXCR; each CDR3 protein has one entry. There are approximately 850,000 distinct CDR3 sequences in the sample; around two fifths occur only once, and roughly a fifth lies in the top ten. The entry originates in a study of blood T cells in healthy people across ages. Study-level points and caveats: In long-lived donors, naive CD4+ cell counts and diversity exceeded those of aged donors.

Looked up from germline, CDR1 is SGHRS and CDR2 is YFSETQ. V lost 4 bases and J lost 1; bases outside the gene matches: 12. This CDR3 spans 17 amino acids. This TCR was recovered from a man aged 55 to 70 in good health. The gene calls are TRBV5-1 and TRBJ1-1; 8 bases align to TRBD1. The sample consisted of blood. In DNA form, the CDR3 reads TGCGCCAGCAGCAAACTTCAGGGGGCGGGAGGGAACACTGAAGCTTTCTTT. As protein: CASSKLQGAGGNTEAFF.